What follows are 18 T cell receptor beta chains derived from one specimen sequenced in a study of identical twins' blood T cells. One entry per CDR3 protein, called by TCRdb with MiXCR from the 5' RACE reads. This table holds a few hundred thousand distinct CDR3 sequences, roughly 30% found once. Sequenced: PBMCs. These receptors all come from a woman aged 18-49 years in good health.

The V and J genes are TRBV7-9 and TRBJ1-4; 9 nucleotides line up with TRBD1. The V segment lost 1 base and the J segment 11 bases; nucleotides outside the gene matches: 11. Germline lookup yields CDR1 SEHNR and CDR2 FQNEAQ (reference sequence). The CDR3 covers 16 residues. The CDR3 nucleotides read TGTGCCAGCAGCTTAGGAGCGGGGACAGGGCAGGAGAAACTGTTTTTT. Residues: CASSLGAGTGQEKLFF.

The rearrangement links TRBV5-1 to TRBJ2-1, with TRBD1 matching 9 bases. Germline V gives CDR1 SGHRS, CDR2 YFSETQ. The V segment lost 7 bases and the J segment 5 bases; nucleotides outside the gene matches: 10. The CDR3 length is 15 residues. The CDR3 DNA reads as TGCGCCAGCTTTCCGGACGGGACAGGGCACAATGAGCAGTTCTTC. This codes for CASFPDGTGHNEQFF.

This clonotype has a count of ten or more. The chain couples TRBV29-1 to TRBJ2-2, with D unresolved. V was pared by 4 bases and J by 1 base, with 10 bases between. The CDR3 length is 14 residues. In germline, CDR1 is SQVTM, CDR2 ANQGSEA. In DNA, the CDR3 is TGCAGCGTTGTTCCCGACCGGAACACCGGGGAGCTGTTTTTT. As protein: CSVVPDRNTGELFF.

The rearrangement joins TRBV2 to TRBJ1-2; 7 nucleotides agree with TRBD1. CDR3 length: 13 amino acids. Germline lookup yields CDR1 SNHLY and CDR2 FYNNEI. The junction had 9 bases not matched to a gene; V was cut back by 10 bases and J by 4 bases. DNA for the CDR3: TGTGCCATGGGTCCGGGACAGACCTATGGCTACACCTTC. Its translation is CAMGPGQTYGYTF.

In this sample, this clonotype turned up a few times. The DNA for the CDR3 is TGTGCCAGCAGTTACGGGGCGGGCTATGGCTACACCTTC. It yields the protein CASSYGAGYGYTF. The J gene is TRBJ1-2, the V gene TRBV6-5; the D gene is possibly TRBD1 (5 bases). The CDR3 is made up of 13 amino acids. The germline V and J ends were trimmed by 2 bases and 4 bases, with 8 bases remaining between them. Germline V CDR1 and CDR2: MNHEY, SVGAGI.

This clonotype appeared a few times. The CDR3 DNA reads as TGTGCCAGCAGCTCCGGGACACACTCCTACGAGCAGTACTTC. This gives the protein CASSSGTHSYEQYF. V usage is TRBV7-8 and J usage is TRBJ2-7, with a possible D match to TRBD1 (6 bases). CDR1 and CDR2 from the germline V gene are SGHVS and FQNEAQ. The CDR3 extends over 14 amino acids. Deletions cut 4 bases from V and 0 bases from J, with 10 bases between.

Details on this clonotype: A read error may produce the germline difference seen at one junction end. The rearrangement uses TRBV9 and TRBJ2-3; no clear D gene. The CDR3 has 12 residues. CDR1 and CDR2 (germline): SGDLS, YYNGEE. As DNA, the CDR3 is TGTGCCAGCAGTGTAGGTACAGATGCGCAGTATTTT. Encoded protein: CASSVGTDAQYF.

This clonotype was seen a few times. At one end the junction does not follow the germline gene, possibly because of a read error. This chain links TRBV5-1 with TRBJ2-2; the D gene is possibly TRBD2 (6 bases). The CDR3 length is 14 residues. The V gene's germline CDR1 is SGHRS and CDR2 YFSETQ. CDR3 DNA sequence: TGTGCCAGCAGTTTAGAGCGGGACACCGGGGAGCTGTTTTTT. This translates into CASSLERDTGELFF.

The genes are TRBV5-1 and TRBJ2-2; no clear D. There are 14 residues in the CDR3. CDR1 is SGHRS, CDR2 YFSETQ, per germline. Trimming took 8 bases from V and 3 from J, leaving 14 bases between them. As DNA, the CDR3 is TGCGCCAGTCACCCCCTCCCTGACACCGGGGAGCTGTTTTTT. Translation: CASHPLPDTGELFF.

This clonotype was picked up one time. A much larger clonotype is one base distant, so this may be a read error. The V gene is TRBV20-1, the J gene TRBJ1-4; no definite D call. Germline lookup yields CDR1 DFQATT and CDR2 SNEGSKA (reference sequence). The CDR3 has 13 residues. The CDR3 nucleotides read TGCGGTGCTAGGCGGGGAACTAATGAAAAACTGTTTTTT. Residues: CGARRGTNEKLFF.

The rearrangement links TRBV20-1 to TRBJ2-3, with TRBD2 matching 10 bases. Germline assignment: CDR1 DFQATT and CDR2 SNEGSKA (reference sequence). The length of the CDR3 is 15 residues. Trimming cost V 3 bases and J 4 bases; bases outside gene matches: 7. The CDR3: CSARGLAGDADTQYF. The CDR3 coding sequence is TGCAGTGCTAGGGGGCTAGCGGGAGATGCAGATACGCAGTATTTT.

This chain links TRBV30 with TRBJ2-7, with D maybe TRBD2 (5 bases). The CDR3 has 16 amino acids. V dropped 5 bases and J dropped 5 bases, with 25 bases sitting between them. Germline-derived CDR1 and CDR2 are GTSNPN and SVGIG (reference sequence). The CDR3 DNA reads as TGTGCCTGGTCCCCGGGGTCCCTACTAACCTTCGACGAGCAGTACTTC. Translating it yields CAWSPGSLLTFDEQYF.

This chain uses TRBV3-1 with TRBJ1-2; weak D call: TRBD1 (5 bases). Germline lookup yields CDR1 LGHDT and CDR2 YNNKEL (reference sequence). V shed 1 base and J shed 5 bases, with 8 bases lying between them. The CDR3 has 13 amino acids. The CDR3 loop is CASSQGRVYGYTF. In DNA form, the CDR3 reads TGTGCCAGCAGCCAAGGCAGGGTATATGGCTACACCTTC.

This clonotype has more than one count but fewer than ten. The chain uses TRBV20-1 and TRBJ1-1; a possible D gene is TRBD1 (5 bases). The CDR3 runs 13 residues. From germline, CDR1 is DFQATT and CDR2 SNEGSKA (reference sequence). V lost 5 bases and J lost 4, with 14 bases in between. CDR3 loop: CSAPTRGGTEAFF. As DNA, the CDR3 is TGCAGTGCTCCGACGAGGGGAGGCACTGAAGCTTTCTTT.

This clonotype was found a few times. The chain is built from TRBV7-3 and TRBJ1-2, with D uncertain. CDR1 SGHTA and CDR2 FQGTGA come from the germline V gene. Trimming cost V 2 bases and J 8 bases, with 15 bases left between them. CDR3 size: 14 residues. This chain's CDR3 is CASSLDWGGQGYTF. CDR3 nucleotide sequence: TGTGCCAGCAGCTTAGACTGGGGTGGCCAAGGCTACACCTTC.

This clonotype was counted only a few times. V gene TRBV2 combines with J gene TRBJ2-7, with 7 bases matching TRBD1. CDR1 is SNHLY, CDR2 FYNNEI, per germline. CDR3 length equals 13 residues. Unmatched junction bases numbered 10, after V lost 9 bases and J lost 5 bases. The CDR3 region has the DNA TGTGCCAGTCTTGACAGGGTAGGCCACGAGCAGTACTTC. This translates into CASLDRVGHEQYF.

This clonotype has ten or more counts. This chain uses TRBV6-5 with TRBJ1-3; D perhaps matches TRBD1 (5 bases). The V gene lost 2 bases and the J gene lost 0 bases, with 5 bases spanning the gap. The germline V gene encodes CDR1 MNHEY and CDR2 SVGAGI. The CDR3 runs to 14 residues. The CDR3 DNA reads as TGTGCCAGCAGTTACGGGGGCTCTGGAAACACCATATATTTT. This translates into CASSYGGSGNTIYF.

The V and J genes are TRBV6-2 or TRBV6-3 and TRBJ2-2, with D perhaps matching TRBD1 (5 bases). The germline V gene encodes CDR1 MNHEY and CDR2 SVGEGT. Deletions cut 6 bases from V and 5 bases from J, with 13 bases between. The CDR3 extends over 14 amino acids. The CDR3 loop reads CASSGRALTGELFF. CDR3 coding DNA: TGTGCCAGCAGCGGCAGGGCCCTAACCGGGGAGCTGTTTTTT.